This T cell receptor beta chain comes out of a study of blood T cell repertoires in COVID-19. Background on the study: The analysed material was cDNA or gDNA that came from T cells, B-cell-depleted T cells, or PBMCs.

Per the authors' pipeline: Quantification of nucleated cells was approximated via reference gene primer amplification. Profiling relied on immunoSEQ multiplex PCR, and the TCRdb table lists in-frame clones only, not all of them. That table supplies the V and J calls and clone size; D and trimming were determined from the DNA. This table has about 200,000 clones, about 88% appearing once. This CDR3 has 14 amino acids. The germline gives CDR1 MNHEY, CDR2 SVGAGI. After removal of 6 bases from V and 6 bases from J, the junction contained 7 bases not matched to a gene. Sequencing used peripheral blood. The TCR comes from a man aged 45 to 65 with COVID-19, enrolled during active disease. The genes are TRBV6-5 and TRBJ1-3; TRBD1 agrees at 8 bases. Written as DNA, the CDR3 is TGTGCCAGCAGCCTGGACAGGGTAGTAAACACCATATATTTT. Amino acid sequence: CASSLDRVVNTIYF.